Presented here are 8 T cell receptor beta chains from one specimen sequenced in a study of blood T cells in healthy people across ages. For the second PCR, which ran for roughly 7 to 11 cycles, a sample-barcoded 5' primer and a J-beta primer mix were used. TCRdb passed the 5' RACE reads through MiXCR, listing each CDR3 protein once. The repertoire has around 800,000 distinct CDR3 sequences, 40% to 65% of them found once; the top ten carry under 50%. Sequences were obtained from blood. The receptors come from a man older than 75 in good health.

This clonotype was counted between two and nine times. The gene calls are TRBV27 and TRBJ2-7; no reliable D call. Trimming pared 2 bases from V and 5 bases from J, leaving 13 bases between. There are 14 residues in the CDR3. From germline, CDR1 is MNHEY and CDR2 SMNVEV (reference sequence). The chain's CDR3 is CASSLGLLGNEQYF. The CDR3 DNA reads as TGTGCCAGCAGTTTAGGTCTCCTGGGGAACGAGCAGTACTTC.

This clonotype has more than one count but fewer than ten. The chain is built from TRBV7-2 and TRBJ2-3, with TRBD2 matching 7 bases. CDR1 is SGHTA, CDR2 FQGNSA, per germline. This CDR3 has 14 amino acids. Germline trimming cut 4 bases from V and 6 bases from J; bases unmatched to any gene: 7. DNA of the CDR3: TGTGCCAGCAGCTCGGGCGGGAGTCAGGATACGCAGTATTTT. It specifies CASSSGGSQDTQYF.

This clonotype was picked up one time. The CDR3 protein is CASSLPGAHRYAYF. The CDR3 DNA reads as TGTGCCAGCAGCCTCCCGGGGGCGCACAGATACGCGTATTTT. The chain uses TRBV3-1 and TRBJ2-3; D may correspond to TRBD1 or TRBD2 (6 bases each). The CDR3 spans 14 residues. Trimming removed 4 bases from V and 14 bases from J, with 22 bases in between. Germline lookup yields CDR1 LGHDT and CDR2 YNNKEL (reference sequence).

V and J are TRBV7-9 and TRBJ1-2; D is unclear. This CDR3 contains 13 residues. From germline, CDR1 is SEHNR and CDR2 FQNEAQ (reference sequence). Trimming cost V 5 bases and J 8 bases, with 15 bases left between them. The CDR3 loop is CASSPTGRRGYTF. CDR3 nucleotides: TGTGCCAGCAGCCCGACGGGTCGCCGCGGCTACACCTTC. The whole variable domain, filled in from reference TRBV7-9 and TRBJ1-2, reads DTGVSQNPRHKITKRGQNVTFRCDPISEHNRLYWYRQTLGQGPEFLTYFQNEAQLEKSRLLSDRFSAERPKGSFSTLEIQRTEQGDSAMYLCASSPTGRRGYTFGSGTRLTVV.

This clonotype appeared once. The chain recombines TRBV15 with TRBJ2-5; D call uncertain. Trimming left V 1 base short and J 10 bases short, with 7 bases between. CDR3 length: 11 residues. Germline-derived CDR1 and CDR2 are LNHNV and YYDKDF (reference sequence). The CDR3 bases are TGTGCCACCAGCAGAGCCTTGGGCCAGTACTTC. This translates into CATSRALGQYF.

The chain has TRBV20-1 and TRBJ2-3; 7 nucleotides align to TRBD1. V trimming: 5 bases; J trimming: 1 base; junction bases outside the gene matches: 6. This CDR3 region has 14 residues. The germline V gene encodes CDR1 DFQATT and CDR2 SNEGSKA (reference sequence). The CDR3 loop is CSAAQGVGTDTQYF. For the CDR3, the DNA is TGCAGTGCTGCCCAGGGGGTGGGCACAGATACGCAGTATTTT.

This clonotype has a handful of counts. The chain couples TRBV7-2 to TRBJ2-3; TRBD1 or TRBD2 may be the D gene (6 bases each). The germline V gene has CDR1 SGHTA and CDR2 FQGNSA. The germline V and J ends were trimmed by 5 bases and 14 bases, with 26 bases remaining between them. CDR3 length: 15 amino acids. The CDR3 DNA reads TGTGCCAGCAGCCCGCTCGTGGGGGGCAACAGATACGCGTATTTT. Encoded protein: CASSPLVGGNRYAYF.

The V and J genes are TRBV6-6 and TRBJ2-6; D is undetermined. Germline V gives CDR1 MNHNY, CDR2 SVGAGI (reference sequence). V lost 5 bases to trimming and J lost 0 bases, with 8 bases between them. The CDR3 runs 15 residues. Here the CDR3 DNA reads TGTGCCAGCAGTCGGACGGACTCTGGGGCCAACGTCCTGACTTTC. Translation: CASSRTDSGANVLTF.